The entry below describes one T cell receptor beta chain. The antigen is not known. Germline values: CDR1 LNHDA, CDR2 SQIVND (reference sequence). V dropped 9 bases and J dropped 5 bases, with 14 bases sitting between them. The length of the CDR3 is 13 residues. This specimen belongs to a study of cytomegalovirus exposure and HLA in healthy donors. General study results and limits: Researchers reported that three CMV-associated chains were confirmed in vitro as CMV antigen-specific. Data from an earlier analysis indicated that most TCR beta V segments were productive either about 87% or about 30% of the time. The study listed some 160 cytomegalovirus-associated TCR beta chains.

The PCR made use of 60 Vbeta and 13 Jbeta primers. Assay used: immunoSEQ multiplex PCR; TCRdb lists only in-frame clones, some missing. The table includes under 200,000 clones, approximately 80% detected once. Each donor's status was that of a healthy bone marrow donor. The TCR sequence derives from a man aged 18 to 29 in good health and CMV-seronegative. Sequencing was carried out using PBMCs. V and J are TRBV19 and TRBJ1-5; maybe TRBD1 (5 bases). CDR3 loop: CASTSGGDQPQHF. The CDR3 region has the DNA TGTGCCAGCACCAGCGGGGGGGATCAGCCCCAGCATTTT.